This T cell receptor beta chain was sequenced in a study of T cell changes during pregnancy in multiple sclerosis. This CDR3 comprises 14 residues. V was pared by 4 bases and J by 8 bases, with 17 bases between. Germline V gives CDR1 SGHDN, CDR2 FVKESK. Clones were read by immunoSEQ multiplex PCR, and TCRdb kept only the in-frame ones, dropping some. In the table there are more than 45,000 clones, around 92% of which are singletons. The chain uses TRBV14 and TRBJ1-2; D is undetermined. Sequencing was performed on CD4+ T cells from peripheral blood mononuclear cells, taken after pregnancy. The receptor was isolated from a female donor with multiple sclerosis, enrolled in a pregnancy study. CDR3 DNA sequence: TGTGCCAGCAGCCCACTTAGTCCCGACTGGGGCTACACCTTC. Protein sequence: CASSPLSPDWGYTF.